A selection of T cell receptor beta chains follows, all from one sample in a study of cytomegalovirus exposure and HLA in healthy donors. Sequenced by immunoSEQ multiplex PCR; TCRdb stores in-frame clones only, minus some. Altogether some 170,000 clones are present, roughly 90% being singletons, with the ten largest covering approximately 2.4%. The sequenced sample was PBMCs. Source of these receptors: a woman aged 18-29 years in good health and CMV-seronegative. CDR3s include the opening cysteine and the closing phenylalanine or tryptophan. D genes are given only for firm matches. Clone size, where shown, is once, few, many, or a class for clones that have expanded.

J | size | D | V | DNA | CDR3
TRBJ1-5 | NA | NA | TRBV7-8 | TGTGCCAGCAGCCACACACCACAGAATAGCAATCAGCCCCAGCATTTT | CASSHTPQNSNQPQHF
TRBJ2-7 | NA | TRBD1 | TRBV29-1 | TGCAGCGTTGTTCGGCAGGGGGCGGGCGAGCAGTACTTC | CSVVRQGAGEQYF
TRBJ1-5 | once | NA | TRBV7-8 | TGTGCCAGCAGCTTAGTGGTGACCGGGGGAAGGAGCAATCAGCCCCAGCATTTT | CASSLVVTGGRSNQPQHF
TRBJ1-1 | NA | NA | TRBV6-5 | TGTGCCAGCAGCCCCGGGGGGAGTAACACTGAAGCTTTCTTT | CASSPGGSNTEAFF
TRBJ1-2 | NA | NA | TRBV7-8 | TGTGCCAGCAGCTTAAATGACAGACGTGGCTACACCTTC | CASSLNDRRGYTF
TRBJ1-2 | NA | NA | TRBV6-5 | TGTGCCAGCAGTTCCGGGTCCGTCTATGGCTACACCTTC | CASSSGSVYGYTF
TRBJ2-5 | NA | NA | TRBV6-6 | TGTGCCAGCAGTTACCCGCATAGTATCGGAGAGACCCAGTACTTC | CASSYPHSIGETQYF
TRBJ1-2 | NA | NA | TRBV7-9 | TGTGCCAGCAGCCCCTCAAACACCCCGTACACCTTC | CASSPSNTPYTF
TRBJ2-7 | NA | TRBD1 | TRBV5-4 | TGTGCCAGCACCACCGGCCGGGACAGATCCTACGAGCAGTACTTC | CASTTGRDRSYEQYF
TRBJ2-7 | NA | TRBD2 | TRBV19 | TGTGCCAGTAATTTTGGGACTAGCTCCTACGAGCAGTACTTC | CASNFGTSSYEQYF
TRBJ1-3 | NA | NA | TRBV2 | TGTGCCAGCGTGGAGGCCTCTGGAAACACCATATATTTT | CASVEASGNTIYF
TRBJ2-7 | NA | NA | TRBV7-9 | TGTGCCAGCAGCTTACCTCCCCAGACTAGCTCCTACGAGCAGTACTTC | CASSLPPQTSSYEQYF
TRBJ1-2 | NA | NA | TRBV6-4 | TGTGCCAGCAGGGGAGATCAGGGGAACTATGGCTACACCTTC | CASRGDQGNYGYTF
TRBJ1-1 | NA | NA | TRBV2 | TGTGCCAGCAGCGAAGATACAGGGTGGGGCACTGAAGCTTTCTTT | CASSEDTGWGTEAFF
TRBJ2-1 | few | NA | TRBV15 | TGTGCCACCAGCAGAGATTCGAGACTGAATGAGCAGTTCTTC | CATSRDSRLNEQFF
TRBJ1-2 | once | TRBD1 | TRBV19 | TGTGCCAGTAGACGGGCAGGGGGTTTTTATGGCTACACCTTC | CASRRAGGFYGYTF
TRBJ1-5 | NA | NA | TRBV27 | TGTGCCAGCAGTTCAGGGGCAGGCAATCAGCCCCAGCATTTT | CASSSGAGNQPQHF
TRBJ1-2 | NA | NA | TRBV19 | TGTGCCAGTAGTATTCGGCAGGGCAGTGGCTACACCTTC | CASSIRQGSGYTF
TRBJ2-7 | once | NA | TRBV2 | TGTGCCAGCAGAGAGCTGAGTTACGAGCAGTACTTC | CASRELSYEQYF
TRBJ1-2 | few | TRBD1 | TRBV30 | TGTGCCTGGGGGACAGGCCAATTAGGGAACTATGGCTACACCTTC | CAWGTGQLGNYGYTF
TRBJ2-7 | few | NA | TRBV7-2 | TGTGCCAGCAGCCGCCTCACGGACGAGCAGTACTTC | CASSRLTDEQYF
TRBJ1-5 | NA | NA | TRBV10-3 | TGTGCCATCAGCGCACAGGGACGGGGTCAGCCCCAGCATTTT | CAISAQGRGQPQHF
TRBJ2-7 | NA | NA | TRBV10-1 | TGCGCCAGCAGTACAGGCTCCTACGAGCAGTACTTC | CASSTGSYEQYF
TRBJ2-2 | NA | NA | TRBV5-1 | TGCGCCAGCAGCTTGGTCAGGGGACCCGGGGAGCTGTTTTTT | CASSLVRGPGELFF
TRBJ2-7 | NA | TRBD1 | TRBV27 | TGTGCCAGCGCCTTCAGGGGGACCTACGAGCAGTACTTC | CASAFRGTYEQYF
TRBJ1-1 | NA | TRBD1 | TRBV7-2 | TGTGCCAGCAGCTTAGTGGGACAGGGTATCACTGAAGCTTTCTTT | CASSLVGQGITEAFF
TRBJ2-5 | NA | NA | TRBV29-1 | TGCAGCGTTGAAGATCCAGGGGCAGGAGAGACCCAGTACTTC | CSVEDPGAGETQYF
TRBJ1-3 | NA | NA | TRBV5-3 | TGTGCCAGAAGAGGCAGGGATCAATTCTTTGGAAACACCATATATTTT | CARRGRDQFFGNTIYF
TRBJ1-2 | few | NA | TRBV4-1 | TGCGCCAGCAACCACCCCCCACAGTCCGACTATGGCTACACCTTC | CASNHPPQSDYGYTF
TRBJ1-3 | NA | TRBD1 | TRBV9 | TGTGCCAGCAGCGGCCCCCCCGGGACAGGGGGAATAATTGATACGAGAAACACCATATATTTT | CASSGPPGTGGIIDTRNTIYF
TRBJ2-2 | NA | TRBD2 | TRBV19 | TGTGCCAGTAGTCCCGGGACTAGCTACACCGGGGAGCTGTTTTTT | CASSPGTSYTGELFF
TRBJ2-1 | NA | NA | TRBV5-4 | TGTGCCAGCAGCTCGTCGACTAATAGCCAGCAGTTCTTC | CASSSSTNSQQFF
TRBJ2-7 | once | TRBD2 | TRBV29-1 | TGCAGCGCCAAAAGGACTAGCGGGAGAAACGAGCAGTACTTC | CSAKRTSGRNEQYF
TRBJ2-5 | NA | TRBD1 | TRBV6-5 | TGTGCCAGCAGTTGGGACAGGGGGCGCCAAGAGACCCAGTACTTC | CASSWDRGRQETQYF
TRBJ1-3 | NA | NA | TRBV6-5 | TGTGCCAGCAGTACACAGGGAAACACCATATATTTT | CASSTQGNTIYF
TRBJ1-5 | NA | NA | TRBV27 | TGTGCCAGCAGGCCAGGGTTTAGCCAGCCCCAGCATTTT | CASRPGFSQPQHF
TRBJ2-1 | once | TRBD2 | TRBV4-1 | TGCGCCAGCAGCCGCGGGACTAGCGGGGGGGCCTACAATGAGCAGTTCTTC | CASSRGTSGGAYNEQFF
TRBJ1-6 | NA | TRBD1 | TRBV5-1 | TGCGCCAGCAGCTTGGATGGGCAGGGGGGCTCACCCCTCCACTTT | CASSLDGQGGSPLHF
TRBJ1-6 | NA | NA | TRBV27 | TGTGCCAGCAGTCCTCGCGGGGGTATCACCAATTCACCCCTCCACTTT | CASSPRGGITNSPLHF
TRBJ2-1 | few | TRBD1 | TRBV2 | TGTGCCAGCAGGGGGACAGGGCCAGGTGAGCAGTTCTTC | CASRGTGPGEQFF
TRBJ1-3 | NA | TRBD1 | TRBV19 | TGTGCCAGTAGTAGAGACAGGGCTGGAAACACCATATATTTT | CASSRDRAGNTIYF
TRBJ1-2 | NA | NA | TRBV19 | TGTGCCAGTAACTCTGGGGAATTCGGGGGGTATGGCTACACCTTC | CASNSGEFGGYGYTF